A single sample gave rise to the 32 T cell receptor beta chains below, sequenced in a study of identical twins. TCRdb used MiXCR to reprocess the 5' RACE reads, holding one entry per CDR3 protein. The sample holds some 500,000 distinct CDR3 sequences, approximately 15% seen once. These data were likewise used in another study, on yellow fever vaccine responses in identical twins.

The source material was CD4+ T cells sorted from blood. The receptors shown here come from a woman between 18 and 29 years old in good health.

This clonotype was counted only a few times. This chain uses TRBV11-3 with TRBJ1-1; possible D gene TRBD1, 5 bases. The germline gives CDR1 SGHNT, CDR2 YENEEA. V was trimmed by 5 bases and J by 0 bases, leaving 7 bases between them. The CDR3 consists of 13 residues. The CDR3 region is CASSVGLNTEAFF. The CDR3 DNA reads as TGTGCCAGCAGCGTGGGGCTGAACACTGAAGCTTTCTTT.

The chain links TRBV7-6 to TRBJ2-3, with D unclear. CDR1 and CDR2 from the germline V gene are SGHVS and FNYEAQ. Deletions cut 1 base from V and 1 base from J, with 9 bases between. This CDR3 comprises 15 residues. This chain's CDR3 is CASSLGQTRTDTQYF. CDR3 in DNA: TGTGCCAGCAGCTTAGGGCAAACGCGCACAGATACGCAGTATTTT.

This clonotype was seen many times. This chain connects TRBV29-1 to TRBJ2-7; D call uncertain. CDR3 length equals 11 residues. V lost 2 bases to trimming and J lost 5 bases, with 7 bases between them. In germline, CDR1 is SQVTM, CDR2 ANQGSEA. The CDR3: CSVETRNEQYF. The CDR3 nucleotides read TGCAGCGTTGAAACGAGGAACGAGCAGTACTTC.

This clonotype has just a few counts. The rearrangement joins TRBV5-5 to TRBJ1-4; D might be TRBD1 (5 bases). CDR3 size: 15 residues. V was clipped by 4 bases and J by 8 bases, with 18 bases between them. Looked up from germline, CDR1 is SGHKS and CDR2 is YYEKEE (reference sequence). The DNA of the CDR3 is TGTGCCAGCAGCGACACGATGGGGCTCAGCGAAAAACTGTTTTTT. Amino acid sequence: CASSDTMGLSEKLFF.

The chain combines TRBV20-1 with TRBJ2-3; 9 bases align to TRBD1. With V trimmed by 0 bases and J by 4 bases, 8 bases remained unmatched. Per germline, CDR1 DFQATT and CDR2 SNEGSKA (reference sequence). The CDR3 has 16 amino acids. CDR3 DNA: TGCAGTGCTAGAGATTTCGGACAGGGGATCGCAGATACGCAGTATTTT. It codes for CSARDFGQGIADTQYF.

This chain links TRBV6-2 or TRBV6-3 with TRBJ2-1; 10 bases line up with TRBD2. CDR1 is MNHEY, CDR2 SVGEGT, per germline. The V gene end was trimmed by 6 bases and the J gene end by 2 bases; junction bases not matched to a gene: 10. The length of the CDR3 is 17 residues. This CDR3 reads CASRALAGAPAYNEQFF. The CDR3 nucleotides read TGTGCCAGCAGAGCGCTAGCGGGAGCACCTGCCTACAATGAGCAGTTCTTC.

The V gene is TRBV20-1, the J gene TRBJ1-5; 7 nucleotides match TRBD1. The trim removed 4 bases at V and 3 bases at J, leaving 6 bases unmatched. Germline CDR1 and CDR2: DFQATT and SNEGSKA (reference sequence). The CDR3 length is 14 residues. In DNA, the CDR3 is TGCAGTGCTATTTCGGGACAGAACAATCAGCCCCAGCATTTT. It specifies CSAISGQNNQPQHF.

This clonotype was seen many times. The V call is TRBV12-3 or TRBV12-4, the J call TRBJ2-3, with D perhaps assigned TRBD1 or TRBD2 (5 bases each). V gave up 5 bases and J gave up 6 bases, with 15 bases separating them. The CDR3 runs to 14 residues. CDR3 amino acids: CASSPGREYDTQYF. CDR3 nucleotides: TGTGCCAGCAGTCCGGGACGGGAATATGATACGCAGTATTTT.

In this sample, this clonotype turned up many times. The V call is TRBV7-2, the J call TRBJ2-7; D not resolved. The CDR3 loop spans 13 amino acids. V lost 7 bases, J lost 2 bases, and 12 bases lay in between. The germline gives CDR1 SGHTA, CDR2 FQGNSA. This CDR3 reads CASTRTAPYEQYF. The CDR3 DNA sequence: TGTGCCAGCACCAGGACCGCACCCTACGAGCAGTACTTC.

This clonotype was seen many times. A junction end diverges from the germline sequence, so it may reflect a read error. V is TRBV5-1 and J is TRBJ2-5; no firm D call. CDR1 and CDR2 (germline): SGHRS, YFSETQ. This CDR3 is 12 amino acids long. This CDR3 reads CASSLEVETQYF. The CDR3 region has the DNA TGTGCCAGCAGCTTAGAGGTGGAGACCCAGTACTTC.

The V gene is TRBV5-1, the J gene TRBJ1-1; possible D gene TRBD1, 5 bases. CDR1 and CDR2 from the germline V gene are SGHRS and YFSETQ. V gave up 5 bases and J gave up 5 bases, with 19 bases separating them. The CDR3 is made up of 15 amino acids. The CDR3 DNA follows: TGCGCCAGCAGTTATGTCGGGACCGATGTAACTGAAGCTTTCTTT. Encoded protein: CASSYVGTDVTEAFF.

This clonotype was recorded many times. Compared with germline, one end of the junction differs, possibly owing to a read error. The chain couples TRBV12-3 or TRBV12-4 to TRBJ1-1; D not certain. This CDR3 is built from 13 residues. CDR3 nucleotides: TGTGCCAGCAATTTATTACGGAGCTCTGAAGCTTTCTTT. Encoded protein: CASNLLRSSEAFF.

The CDR3 loop reads CASSLANNSPLHF. CDR3 sequence (DNA): TGTGCCAGCAGCTTAGCGAATAATTCACCCCTCCACTTT. The genes are TRBV7-8 and TRBJ1-6, with D unresolved. The CDR3 length is 13 residues. CDR1 and CDR2 (germline): SGHVS, FQNEAQ. The ends were cut back, 0 bases at V and 5 bases at J, with 2 bases in the middle.

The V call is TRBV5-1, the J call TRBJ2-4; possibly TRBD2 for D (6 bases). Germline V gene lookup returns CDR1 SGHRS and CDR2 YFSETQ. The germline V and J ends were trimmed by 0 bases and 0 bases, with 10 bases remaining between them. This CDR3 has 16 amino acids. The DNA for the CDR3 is TGCGCCAGCAGCTTGGATCCGGGACTAGCCAAAAACATTCAGTACTTC. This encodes CASSLDPGLAKNIQYF.

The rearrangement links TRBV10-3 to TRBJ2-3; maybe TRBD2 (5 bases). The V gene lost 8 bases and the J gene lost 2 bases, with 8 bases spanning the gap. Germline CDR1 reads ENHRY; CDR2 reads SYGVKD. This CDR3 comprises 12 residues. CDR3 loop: CAIGGLTDTQYF. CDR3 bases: TGTGCCATCGGAGGCCTCACAGATACGCAGTATTTT.

DNA for the CDR3: TGCAGTGCCATAATAGTGCGCGCCAAAAAGTTAGAGCAGTTCTTC. It codes for CSAIIVRAKKLEQFF. The chain links TRBV20-1 to TRBJ2-1; unclear D gene. Trimming took 6 bases from V and 10 from J, leaving 25 bases between them. CDR1 and CDR2 (germline): DFQATT, SNEGSKA (reference sequence). There are 15 residues in the CDR3.

The CDR3 is CSVGRDPAYEQYF. The DNA for the CDR3 is TGCAGCGTAGGCCGGGACCCCGCCTACGAGCAGTACTTC. The rearrangement links TRBV29-1 to TRBJ2-7; D may be TRBD1 or TRBD2 (5 bases each). Trimming stripped 6 bases from V and 2 bases from J, with 14 bases between. Germline CDR1 SQVTM, CDR2 ANQGSEA. This CDR3 is 13 amino acids long.

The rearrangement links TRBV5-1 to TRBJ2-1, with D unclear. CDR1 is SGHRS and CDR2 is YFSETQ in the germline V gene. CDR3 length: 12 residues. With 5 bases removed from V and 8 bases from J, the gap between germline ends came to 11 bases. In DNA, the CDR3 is TGCGCCAGCAGTCCTCCCGGTGATGAGCAGTTCTTC. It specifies CASSPPGDEQFF. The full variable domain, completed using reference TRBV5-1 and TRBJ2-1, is KAGVTQTPRYLIKTRGQQVTLSCSPISGHRSVSWYQQTPGQGLQFLFEYFSETQRNKGNFPGRFSGRQFSNSRSEMNVSTLELGDSALYLCASSPPGDEQFFGPGTRLTVL.

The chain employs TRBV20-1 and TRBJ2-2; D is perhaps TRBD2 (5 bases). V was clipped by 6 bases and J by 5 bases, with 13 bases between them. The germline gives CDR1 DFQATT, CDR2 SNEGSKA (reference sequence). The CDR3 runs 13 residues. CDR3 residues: CSAGLPPTGELFF. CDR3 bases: TGCAGTGCCGGACTTCCGCCAACCGGGGAGCTGTTTTTT.

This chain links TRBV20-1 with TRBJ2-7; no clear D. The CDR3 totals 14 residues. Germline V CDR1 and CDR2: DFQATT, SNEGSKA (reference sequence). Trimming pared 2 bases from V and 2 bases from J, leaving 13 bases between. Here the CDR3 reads CSARPHKTPYEQYF. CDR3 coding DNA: TGCAGTGCTAGACCTCACAAGACACCCTACGAGCAGTACTTC.

CDR3 protein: CASSLAAATPDTQYF. CDR3 coding DNA: TGTGCCAGCAGCTTAGCCGCGGCAACTCCAGATACGCAGTATTTT. This sequence joins TRBV7-9 and TRBJ2-3, with D unresolved. The CDR3 extends over 15 amino acids. V lost 0 bases and J lost 4, with 11 bases in between. Germline loops: CDR1 SEHNR, CDR2 FQNEAQ (reference sequence). Looking up the rest from reference TRBV7-9 and TRBJ2-3 gives the full variable domain: DTGVSQNPRHKITKRGQNVTFRCDPISEHNRLYWYRQTLGQGPEFLTYFQNEAQLEKSRLLSDRFSAERPKGSFSTLEIQRTEQGDSAMYLCASSLAAATPDTQYFGPGTRLTVL.

CDR3 loop: CSAAGDFYF. CDR3 DNA: TGCAGTGCAGCGGGGGATTTTTACTTC. The V and J genes are TRBV20-1 and TRBJ2-5, with 8 bases matching TRBD2. Trimming removed 6 bases from V and 14 bases from J; junction bases left unmatched: 5. This CDR3 region has 9 residues. In germline, CDR1 is DFQATT, CDR2 SNEGSKA (reference sequence).

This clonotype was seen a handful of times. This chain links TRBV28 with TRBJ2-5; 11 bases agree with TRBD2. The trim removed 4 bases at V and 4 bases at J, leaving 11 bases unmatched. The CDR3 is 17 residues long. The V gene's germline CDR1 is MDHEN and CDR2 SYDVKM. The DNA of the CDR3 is TGTGCCAGCAGTTCGCTCCGTGGCCTAGCGGGAGGAGAGACCCAGTACTTC. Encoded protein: CASSSLRGLAGGETQYF.

CDR3 residues: CASSSTSGRPGANVLTF. The CDR3 bases are TGTGCCAGCAGCTCTACCTCGGGCCGTCCTGGGGCCAACGTCCTGACTTTC. This chain links TRBV7-2 with TRBJ2-6; no clear D. Per germline, CDR1 SGHTA and CDR2 FQGNSA. The CDR3 is made up of 17 amino acids. With 4 bases removed from V and 2 bases from J, the gap between germline ends came to 15 bases.

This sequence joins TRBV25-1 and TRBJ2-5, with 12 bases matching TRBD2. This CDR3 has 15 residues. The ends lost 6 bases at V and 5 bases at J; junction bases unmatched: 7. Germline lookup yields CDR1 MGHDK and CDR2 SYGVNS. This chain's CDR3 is CASRALAGGDETQYF. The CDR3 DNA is TGTGCCAGCAGGGCACTAGCGGGGGGTGATGAGACCCAGTACTTC.

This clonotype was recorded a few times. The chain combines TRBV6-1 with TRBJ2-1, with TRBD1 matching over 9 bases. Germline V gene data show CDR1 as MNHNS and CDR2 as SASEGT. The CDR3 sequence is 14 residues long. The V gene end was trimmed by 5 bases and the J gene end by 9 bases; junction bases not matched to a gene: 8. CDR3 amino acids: CASSQQGAMGEQFF. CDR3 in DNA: TGTGCCAGCAGTCAACAGGGGGCTATGGGTGAGCAGTTCTTC.

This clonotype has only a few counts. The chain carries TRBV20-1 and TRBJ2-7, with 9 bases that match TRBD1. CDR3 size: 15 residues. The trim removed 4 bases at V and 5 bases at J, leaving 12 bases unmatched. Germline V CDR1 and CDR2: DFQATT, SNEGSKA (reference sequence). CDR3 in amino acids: CSATRRGTGKHEQYF. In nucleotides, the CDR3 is TGCAGTGCTACCAGGAGAGGGACAGGGAAACACGAGCAGTACTTC.

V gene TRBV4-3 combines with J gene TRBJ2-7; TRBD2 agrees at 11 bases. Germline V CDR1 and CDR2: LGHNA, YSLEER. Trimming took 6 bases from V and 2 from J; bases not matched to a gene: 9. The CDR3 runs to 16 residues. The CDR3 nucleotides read TGCGCCAGCAGTAAGGGTGGGACTAGCGGCCCCTACGAGCAGTACTTC. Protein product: CASSKGGTSGPYEQYF.

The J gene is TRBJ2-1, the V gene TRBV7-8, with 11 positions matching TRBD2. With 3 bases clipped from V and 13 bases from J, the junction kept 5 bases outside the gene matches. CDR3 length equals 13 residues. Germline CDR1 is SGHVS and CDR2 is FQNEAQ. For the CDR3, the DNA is TGTGCCAGCAGCTTCGCCCTAGCGGGGGGACAGTTCTTC. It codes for CASSFALAGGQFF.

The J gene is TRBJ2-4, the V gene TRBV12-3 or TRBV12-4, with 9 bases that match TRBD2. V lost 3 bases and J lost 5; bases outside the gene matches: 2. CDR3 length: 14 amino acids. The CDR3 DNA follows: TGTGCCAGCAGTTTCGCGGGAGGGCAAAACATTCAGTACTTC. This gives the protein CASSFAGGQNIQYF.

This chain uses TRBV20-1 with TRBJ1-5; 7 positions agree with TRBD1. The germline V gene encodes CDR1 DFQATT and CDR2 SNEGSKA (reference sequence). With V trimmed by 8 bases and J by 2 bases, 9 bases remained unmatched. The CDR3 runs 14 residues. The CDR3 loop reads CSSLPGTGNQPQHF. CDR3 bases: TGCAGTTCTCTACCAGGGACAGGCAATCAGCCCCAGCATTTT.

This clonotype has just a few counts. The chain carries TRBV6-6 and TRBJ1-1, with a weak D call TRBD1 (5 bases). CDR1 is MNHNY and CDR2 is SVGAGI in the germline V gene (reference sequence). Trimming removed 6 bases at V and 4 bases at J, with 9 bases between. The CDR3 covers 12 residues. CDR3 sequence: CASSHGGTEAFF. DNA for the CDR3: TGTGCCAGCAGCCACGGGGGCACTGAAGCTTTCTTT.